This TCR beta chain is from a study of blood T cell repertoires in COVID-19. At the level of the study: Both acute and convalescent COVID-19 samples were obtained from the United States, Italy and Spain. PBMCs, B-cell-depleted T cells, or T cells provided the cDNA or gDNA that made up the material.

Germline-derived CDR1 and CDR2 are MNHEY and SVGAGI. J lost 4 bases, V lost 8 bases, and 3 bases had no gene match. CDR3 length equals 13 residues. Original analysis: From reference gene primer amplification, estimates of nucleated cell counts were derived. TCRdb keeps only in-frame clones here, not all; method: immunoSEQ multiplex PCR. The V and J calls and clone size come from that table; D and trimming were worked out from the DNA. The table records about 230,000 clones, over 75% of them present only once. This clone appeared a single time. The chain combines TRBV6-5 with TRBJ1-5, with TRBD1 matching over 9 bases. Sequencing was carried out using peripheral blood. The sequence was obtained from a woman of 80 years or more with acute or convalescent COVID-19. CDR3 residues: CASGTGQNQPQHF. The CDR3 nucleotides read TGTGCCAGCGGGACAGGGCAAAATCAGCCCCAGCATTTT.